A selection of T cell receptor beta chains follows, all from one sample in a study of OX40 agonist ivuxolimab in advanced cancers. Using immunoSEQ multiplex PCR, the repertoire was profiled, and TCRdb retains in-frame clones only, with some absent. The sample consists of 150,000 to 170,000 clones, under 95% of them appearing once. This sample comprised CD4+ or CD8+ T cells sorted from blood, obtained in a trial of the OX40 agonist ivuxolimab. The receptors shown here come from an adult with an advanced solid tumor such as melanoma, head and neck, liver or kidney cancer. CDR3s include the opening cysteine and the closing phenylalanine or tryptophan. D genes are given only for firm matches. Rows give clone size only sometimes, using once, few, many, or a class for an expanded clone.

TRBD2	TRBV4-1	.	TRBJ2-1	CASSHGLAGIMSTFF	TGCGCCAGCAGCCATGGACTAGCGGGGATAATGAGCACGTTCTTC
TRBD2	TRBV7-2	.	TRBJ2-7	CASSSSGGAYEQYF	TGTGCCAGCAGCTCTAGCGGGGGGGCCTACGAGCAGTACTTC
.	TRBV28	.	TRBJ1-4	CASSPPRTTNEKLFF	TGTGCCAGCAGTCCCCCTAGAACAACTAATGAAAAACTGTTTTTT
TRBD2	TRBV14	.	TRBJ2-1	CASSRLSGNDNEQFF	TGTGCCAGCAGCCGGCTTAGCGGGAACGACAATGAGCAGTTCTTC
TRBD2	TRBV18	.	TRBJ2-7	CASSSGTTYEQYF	TGTGCCAGCTCATCCGGGACTACCTACGAGCAGTACTTC
TRBD1	TRBV11-3	once	TRBJ2-2	CASSPGTGDYTGELFF	TGTGCCAGCAGCCCAGGGACAGGTGATTACACCGGGGAGCTGTTTTTT
TRBD1	TRBV19	.	TRBJ1-1	CASSNPGRDRGTEAFF	TGTGCCAGTAGTAACCCGGGCCGGGACAGGGGGACTGAAGCTTTCTTT
.	TRBV25-1	.	TRBJ2-2	CASSESRAGGELFF	TGTGCCAGCAGTGAATCAAGGGCGGGCGGGGAGCTGTTTTTT
.	TRBV2	once	TRBJ1-2	CAMQGEVVYGYTF	TGTGCCATGCAGGGAGAGGTGGTCTATGGCTACACCTTC
.	TRBV18	.	TRBJ2-7	CASSSGISYEQYF	TGTGCCAGCTCATCCGGGATTTCCTACGAGCAGTACTTC
TRBD1	TRBV9	.	TRBJ2-5	CASSVPGQGETQYF	TGTGCCAGCAGCGTCCCGGGACAGGGTGAGACCCAGTACTTC
TRBD2	TRBV15	.	TRBJ2-7	CATSGQSGSAYEQYF	TGTGCCACCAGCGGGCAAAGCGGGAGCGCCTACGAGCAGTACTTC
.	TRBV29-1	.	TRBJ1-3	CSVGRDSGNTIYF	TGCAGCGTCGGACGGGACTCTGGAAACACCATATATTTT
.	TRBV5-4	.	TRBJ2-7	CASSSALTGREQYF	TGTGCCAGCAGCTCGGCCCTCACGGGACGCGAGCAGTACTTC
.	TRBV9	.	TRBJ2-7	CASSPGVHGSYEQYF	TGTGCCAGCAGCCCGGGAGTTCACGGCTCCTACGAGCAGTACTTC
TRBD1	TRBV30	.	TRBJ1-1	CAWRARQGIGGAFF	TGTGCCTGGAGGGCCAGACAGGGAATCGGGGGAGCTTTCTTT
.	TRBV5-1	.	TRBJ1-5	CASSPEGLSNQPQHF	TGCGCCAGCAGCCCCGAGGGTCTTAGCAATCAGCCCCAGCATTTT
.	TRBV11-3	.	TRBJ2-5	CASILPELRGRMEETQYF	TGTGCCAGCATCTTACCTGAGCTCCGGGGACGAATGGAAGAGACCCAGTACTTC
.	TRBV19	.	TRBJ1-6	CASSIAGRASNSPLHF	TGTGCCAGTAGTATAGCGGGCAGGGCGAGTAATTCACCCCTCCACTTT
.	TRBV5-4	.	TRBJ2-3	CASNPGGFGGDTQYF	TGTGCCAGCAATCCTGGAGGGTTTGGGGGGGATACGCAGTATTTT
TRBD2	TRBV7-9	.	TRBJ2-3	CASSSDRLAGGDTQYF	TGTGCCAGCAGCTCAGACCGACTAGCGGGGGGAGATACGCAGTATTTT
.	TRBV27	few	TRBJ1-1	CASSLWGAIDGTEAFF	TGTGCCAGCAGTCTCTGGGGGGCGATCGATGGAACTGAAGCTTTCTTT
TRBD1	TRBV6-1	.	TRBJ1-3	CASRADRGPGNTIYF	TGTGCCAGCAGGGCCGACAGGGGGCCTGGAAACACCATATATTTT
.	TRBV19	.	TRBJ2-6	CASRETYSGANVLTF	TGTGCCAGTAGGGAAACATACTCTGGGGCCAACGTCCTGACTTTC
TRBD1	TRBV28	.	TRBJ1-1	CASRMDRGTEAFF	TGTGCCAGCAGGATGGACAGGGGCACTGAAGCTTTCTTT
.	TRBV5-1	.	TRBJ2-3	CASSLARRGAGADTQYF	TGCGCCAGCAGCTTGGCCAGGAGGGGGGCGGGCGCAGATACGCAGTATTTT
.	TRBV19	.	TRBJ1-1	CASLRGNTEAFF	TGTGCCAGCCTCAGAGGGAACACTGAAGCTTTCTTT
.	TRBV25-1	.	TRBJ1-2	CASSDRHLGGYTF	TGTGCCAGCAGTGACCGACATTTGGGAGGCTACACCTTC
.	TRBV15	.	TRBJ1-2	CATSRSTPTYGYTF	TGTGCCACCAGCAGATCAACACCTACATATGGCTACACCTTC
.	TRBV10-3	.	TRBJ2-1	CATLDGGSYNEQFF	TGTGCCACGTTAGACGGAGGATCCTACAATGAGCAGTTCTTC
.	TRBV5-8	.	TRBJ2-7	CASSLDSATYEQYF	TGTGCCAGCAGCTTAGATAGCGCCACCTACGAGCAGTACTTC
TRBD2	TRBV4-3	.	TRBJ2-3	CASSQLASGSTTDTQYF	TGCGCCAGCAGCCAGTTAGCTAGCGGGAGTACTACAGATACGCAGTATTTT